Described below is a single T cell receptor beta chain sequence and its context. Its antigen is currently unknown. The sample is drawn from a study of CXCR3-negative and CXCR3-positive naive CD8 T cells. General observations from the study: Researchers report that CXCR3-positive naive cells carry more hydrophobic TRB CDR3s than CXCR3-negative naive cells.

It was by 5' RACE with UMI labels that the TRB cDNA libraries were prepared. TCRdb re-analyzed the 5' RACE reads; it lists each CDR3 protein once, without DNA. The sample data list 150,000 or so distinct CDR3 sequences. The CDR3 is made up of 15 amino acids. CDR1 and CDR2 (germline): SEHNR, FQNEAQ (reference sequence). The receptor was derived from a human donor in good health. Some clones in this sample may be carry-over from other donors' samples. Sequencing input: naive CXCR3+ CD8+ T cells from blood. The subset: CD45RO-CCR7+CD27+CD95- naive CD8+ T cells expressing CXCR3 (TNR3+). The V and J genes are TRBV7-9 and TRBJ2-3. The CDR3 loop is CASSLSGSRTDTQYF.